The 17 T cell receptor beta chains presented below share a single source sample, sequenced in a study of long-term antiretroviral therapy in people with HIV. The immunoSEQ assay was v3.0, run at survey level. The method was immunoSEQ multiplex PCR; TCRdb's version includes in-frame clones alone and lacks a portion of them. Of 25,000 to 35,000 clones in the sample, approximately 94% are singletons; the top ten hold less than 3%. This specimen consisted of unsorted PBMCs, obtained just over 7.3 years after starting antiretroviral therapy. These receptors were obtained from a man aged 50-60 years with HIV.

The gene calls are TRBV19 and TRBJ2-3; D gene unclear. CDR1 and CDR2 from the germline V gene are LNHDA and SQIVND (reference sequence). The V and J ends lost 3 bases and 2 bases respectively, with 6 bases between them. This CDR3 has 13 residues. The CDR3 nucleotides read TGTGCCAGTAGTATTGGCTTCACAGATACGCAGTATTTT. It translates to CASSIGFTDTQYF.

The V and J genes are TRBV11-2 and TRBJ2-7, with a possible D match to TRBD2 (6 bases). The CDR3 loop spans 15 amino acids. CDR1 is SGHAT, CDR2 FQNNGV, per germline. V lost 2 bases and J lost 0, with 11 bases in between. The CDR3: CASSLRDGGSYEQYF. The CDR3 DNA is TGTGCCAGCAGCTTAAGGGACGGGGGCTCCTACGAGCAGTACTTC.

The chain combines TRBV4-3 with TRBJ2-7; D is perhaps TRBD2 (6 bases). The length of the CDR3 is 15 residues. V was cut by 0 bases and J by 2 bases, with 11 bases left in between. CDR1 LGHNA and CDR2 YSLEER come from the germline V gene. This CDR3 reads CASSQDETSAYEQYF. CDR3 nucleotide sequence: TGCGCCAGCAGCCAAGACGAGACTAGTGCCTACGAGCAGTACTTC.

This clone showed up just once. This chain uses TRBV2 with TRBJ2-3; 10 bases fit TRBD2. The germline gives CDR1 SNHLY, CDR2 FYNNEI. The CDR3 runs to 15 residues. Germline trimming cut 6 bases from V and 5 bases from J; bases unmatched to any gene: 8. The CDR3 DNA is TGTGCCAGCAGGAAGGCTAGCGGGGGTGGAGATACGCAGTATTTT. This translates into CASRKASGGGDTQYF.

The chain is built from TRBV11-2 and TRBJ1-3; no definite D call. Germline V gives CDR1 SGHAT, CDR2 FQNNGV. The CDR3 totals 17 residues. Trimming removed 1 base from V and 4 bases from J, with 17 bases in between. The CDR3 here is CASSLGQTTLTGNTIYF. The CDR3 nucleotides are TGTGCCAGCAGCTTAGGGCAGACAACTCTGACGGGAAACACCATATATTTT.

This clone was counted once. V is TRBV14 and J is TRBJ2-3; D not certain. V was cut by 5 bases and J by 0 bases, with 12 bases left in between. CDR3 length: 15 amino acids. CDR1 is SGHDN and CDR2 is FVKESK in the germline V gene. CDR3: CASSTDVYSTDTQYF. The CDR3 DNA sequence: TGTGCCAGCAGCACTGACGTCTATAGCACAGATACGCAGTATTTT.

J is TRBJ2-3 and V is TRBV29-1; tentatively, D is TRBD1 (6 bases). The CDR3 runs to 14 residues. Trimming left V 3 bases short and J 3 bases short, with 13 bases between. Germline CDR1 is SQVTM and CDR2 is ANQGSEA. The CDR3 DNA sequence: TGCAGCGTTGAGTGGGGGCGGAGGACAGATACGCAGTATTTT. Its protein is CSVEWGRRTDTQYF.

The J gene is TRBJ1-6, the V gene TRBV30, with TRBD1 identical over 10 bases. After removal of 3 bases from V and 6 bases from J, the junction contained 5 bases not matched to a gene. The CDR3 covers 15 residues. Germline V gene lookup returns CDR1 GTSNPN and CDR2 SVGIG (reference sequence). The CDR3 loop reads CAWSPGTGVNSPLHF. CDR3 in DNA: TGTGCCTGGAGCCCCGGGACAGGGGTTAATTCACCCCTCCACTTT.

This clone appeared once. The gene calls are TRBV7-6 and TRBJ2-5; TRBD2 matches 9 bases. The V gene's germline CDR1 is SGHVS and CDR2 FNYEAQ. This CDR3 is built from 15 residues. V shed 2 bases and J 2 bases; nucleotides not matched to a gene: 3. For the CDR3, the DNA is TGTGCCAGCAGCTTAATTAGCGGGGGTCAAGAGACCCAGTACTTC. Translation: CASSLISGGQETQYF.

The chain links TRBV4-3 to TRBJ2-7; 8 bases agree with TRBD1. Germline lookup yields CDR1 LGHNA and CDR2 YSLEER. CDR3 length: 17 amino acids. V shed 0 bases and J 1 base; nucleotides not matched to a gene: 8. The CDR3 region is CASSQDPRGTGSYEQYF. For the CDR3, the DNA is TGCGCCAGCAGCCAAGATCCTAGGGGGACAGGTTCCTACGAGCAGTACTTC.

The sample holds a few counts of this clone. CDR3 region: CASSDRASTDTQYF. CDR3 sequence (DNA): TGTGCCAGCAGTGACAGGGCTAGCACAGATACGCAGTATTTT. V gene TRBV6-4 combines with J gene TRBJ2-3, with D hard to call. The CDR3 has 14 residues. The germline V gene has CDR1 MRHNA and CDR2 SNTAGT. The V and J ends lost 2 bases and 0 bases respectively, with 6 bases between them.

The chain combines TRBV19 with TRBJ1-6; a weak D match, TRBD1 (6 bases). Germline V gene sequence: CDR1 LNHDA, CDR2 SQIVND (reference sequence). Trimming shortened V by 5 bases and J by 8 bases, and 16 bases separated the two germline ends. The CDR3 loop spans 15 amino acids. The CDR3 sequence is CASSLRTAGDSPLHF. In nucleotides, the CDR3 is TGTGCCAGTAGTTTACGGACAGCCGGCGATTCACCCCTCCACTTT.

The gene calls are TRBV19 and TRBJ1-1, with 11 bases aligning to TRBD1. V gave up 10 bases and J gave up 4 bases; unmatched junction bases: 5. From germline, CDR1 is LNHDA and CDR2 SQIVND (reference sequence). The CDR3 sequence is 13 residues long. DNA for the CDR3: TGTGCCACCTGGGACAGGGGGGGCACTGAAGCTTTCTTT. It encodes CATWDRGGTEAFF.

V is TRBV6-5 and J is TRBJ2-2; perhaps TRBD2 as D (7 bases). This CDR3 is built from 15 residues. The V gene lost 5 bases and the J gene lost 6 bases, with 16 bases spanning the gap. Germline lookup yields CDR1 MNHEY and CDR2 SVGAGI. The CDR3, as DNA: TGTGCCAGCAGTAGCGGGACAATACAGGCCGGGGAGCTGTTTTTT. It specifies CASSSGTIQAGELFF.

This chain joins TRBV27 and TRBJ1-2; tentative D call: TRBD1 (5 bases). V shed 5 bases and J shed 4 bases, with 14 bases lying between them. CDR1 MNHEY and CDR2 SMNVEV come from the germline V gene (reference sequence). The CDR3 has 14 amino acids. The CDR3 region has the DNA TGTGCCAGCAGTCTCTCCCGGACACTCTATGGCTACACCTTC. This encodes CASSLSRTLYGYTF.

There are a few counts of this clone. The V and J genes are TRBV5-1 and TRBJ1-5, with 7 bases fitting TRBD1. V shed 0 bases, J shed 4 bases, and the junction held 13 bases outside the gene matches. The CDR3 is 18 amino acids. CDR1 is SGHRS, CDR2 YFSETQ, per germline. The CDR3 nucleotides read TGCGCCAGCAGCTTGGACAAGGAACCAAAGACAGGGAATCAGCCCCAGCATTTT. Protein product: CASSLDKEPKTGNQPQHF.

This sequence joins TRBV9 and TRBJ1-2; D gene ambiguous. Germline loops: CDR1 SGDLS, CDR2 YYNGEE. The ends were cut back, 4 bases at V and 4 bases at J, with 17 bases in the middle. The CDR3 extends over 15 amino acids. For the CDR3, the DNA is TGTGCCAGCAGCCCCGGTTGGGTGTTCGGCTATGGCTACACCTTC. Encoded protein: CASSPGWVFGYGYTF.